This entry concerns a single TCR beta chain. Its antigen remains unidentified. From the 5' RACE reads, TCRdb called clonotypes with MiXCR, one entry per CDR3 protein. Of about 100,000 distinct CDR3 sequences detected, over 8.5% appear once; the ten largest clones hold about 40%. CDR1 and CDR2 from the germline V gene are MNHEY and SMNVEV (reference sequence). This CDR3 is 16 amino acids long. With 4 bases removed from V and 4 bases from J, the gap between germline ends came to 17 bases. The data were taken from a study of T-cell memory formation after mild COVID-19. Looking at the study overall: TCR clusters were mostly confined to one donor each. Study outcomes and limitations: Clones shrinking between day 15 and 85 showed a balanced CD4/CD8 split, and those that grew later tilted toward CD4+. Prior to infection, memory already included some responding clones, suggesting cross-reactive memory joined.

The gene calls are TRBV27 and TRBJ2-1, with D perhaps matching TRBD1 (5 bases). What was sequenced was PBMCs or a T cell subset sorted from them (not recorded which). The clonotype was recovered from a man aged 18 to 30 who had mild COVID-19 (a few samples of this study predate the infection). Cell type and time point are not known. CDR3 loop: CASSYSLGPGYNEQFF. DNA for the CDR3: TGTGCCAGCAGTTATTCCCTTGGACCAGGGTACAATGAGCAGTTCTTC.